The 8 T cell receptor beta chains below were found in one sample sequenced in a study of cytomegalovirus exposure and HLA in healthy donors. The PCR used 60 Vbeta and 13 Jbeta primers. TCRdb's copy holds only in-frame clones and misses some; the assay was immunoSEQ multiplex PCR. The sample includes around 260,000 clones, about four fifths seen only once; the top ten take about 0.3%. Source material: PBMCs. The receptors shown here come from a girl aged 2 to 9 in good health and CMV-seronegative.

The chain recombines TRBV5-1 with TRBJ2-1; 12 nucleotides match TRBD2. After removal of 0 bases from V and 6 bases from J, the junction contained 4 bases not matched to a gene. The CDR3 contains 16 residues. Germline V gene sequence: CDR1 SGHRS, CDR2 YFSETQ. The CDR3 region is CASSLGRGLAGNEQFF. CDR3 coding DNA: TGCGCCAGCAGCTTGGGCCGGGGACTAGCGGGCAATGAGCAGTTCTTC.

The V gene is TRBV28, the J gene TRBJ2-1; TRBD1 aligns across 7 bases. Germline V gives CDR1 MDHEN, CDR2 SYDVKM. This CDR3 has 15 residues. V was clipped by 6 bases and J by 2 bases; unmatched bases: 7. CDR3 coding DNA: TGTGCCAGCAGCCCGCAGGGGGACCCCTACAATGAGCAGTTCTTC. Translating it yields CASSPQGDPYNEQFF.

The V and J genes are TRBV7-9 and TRBJ1-1; perhaps TRBD1 as D (5 bases). The V and J ends lost 2 bases and 0 bases respectively, with 13 bases between them. Germline V CDR1 and CDR2: SEHNR, FQNEAQ (reference sequence). The CDR3 loop spans 16 amino acids. The CDR3 sequence: CASSLIGRGVNTEAFF. The CDR3 DNA is TGTGCCAGCAGCTTAATCGGAAGGGGCGTGAACACTGAAGCTTTCTTT.

The chain employs TRBV6-4 and TRBJ2-3; D is possibly TRBD2 (6 bases). The CDR3 length is 13 residues. Germline V lookup: CDR1 MRHNA, CDR2 SNTAGT. The V and J ends lost 5 bases and 0 bases respectively, with 6 bases between them. The CDR3 spells CASSSGSTDTQYF. The CDR3 DNA follows: TGTGCCAGCAGTAGCGGGAGCACAGATACGCAGTATTTT.

This sequence joins TRBV28 and TRBJ1-2, with a possible D match to TRBD1 (6 bases). The CDR3 runs to 17 residues. Germline values: CDR1 MDHEN, CDR2 SYDVKM. V was pared by 2 bases and J by 1 base, with 17 bases between. The CDR3 sequence is CASSLRIRGPLNYGYTF. CDR3 nucleotide sequence: TGTGCCAGCAGTTTACGGATCAGGGGTCCCCTTAACTATGGCTACACCTTC.

This chain uses TRBV28 with TRBJ2-7, with TRBD1 as a possible D gene (6 bases). The CDR3 length is 15 residues. V lost 3 bases, J lost 0 bases, and 12 bases lay in between. Germline CDR1 is MDHEN and CDR2 is SYDVKM. CDR3 residues: CASSFPDSISYEQYF. As DNA, the CDR3 is TGTGCCAGCAGTTTCCCGGACAGTATCTCCTACGAGCAGTACTTC.

The CDR3 protein is CASSDKTGSYPGELFF. For the CDR3, the DNA is TGTGCCAGCAGTGATAAGACAGGGTCATATCCCGGGGAGCTGTTTTTT. J is TRBJ2-2 and V is TRBV2; TRBD1 aligns across 7 bases. In germline, CDR1 is SNHLY, CDR2 FYNNEI. V was clipped by 3 bases and J by 6 bases; unmatched bases: 10. The CDR3 runs 16 residues. The variable domain in full, with the rest retrieved from reference TRBV2 and TRBJ2-2, is EPEVTQTPSHQVTQMGQEVILRCVPISNHLYFYWYRQILGQKVEFLVSFYNNEISEKSEIFDDQFSVERPDGSNFTLKIRSTKLEDSAMYFCASSDKTGSYPGELFFGEGSRLTVL.

V gene TRBV7-9 combines with J gene TRBJ2-1; 16 nucleotides match TRBD2. The CDR3 runs to 19 residues. Germline V gene sequence: CDR1 SEHNR, CDR2 FQNEAQ (reference sequence). With V trimmed by 6 bases and J by 3 bases, 11 bases remained unmatched. CDR3 nucleotide sequence: TGTGCCAGCAGAAGACAGGGACTAGCGGGAGGGAGCTACTACAATGAGCAGTTCTTC. Translated, it gives CASRRQGLAGGSYYNEQFF.